Each of the 6 T cell receptor beta chains below was sequenced from the same sample in a study of early T cells in non-severe SARS-CoV-2 infection. Each CDR3 protein gets one entry after TCRdb re-called the 5' RACE reads with MiXCR. Counted here are about 89,000 distinct CDR3 sequences, around 17% occurring once; the ten biggest clones make up about 4.7%. Source: whole blood, taken at baseline. Receptors originate from an adult who was a healthcare worker with PCR-confirmed SARS-CoV-2 infection or an uninfected control (not recorded which).

In this sample, this clonotype turned up a few times. The chain combines TRBV12-3 or TRBV12-4 with TRBJ1-5, with 7 nucleotides matching TRBD1. J gave up 5 bases and V 6 bases, and 10 bases lay outside the gene matches. CDR3 length equals 15 residues. The CDR3 loop is CASSGDKGAHQPQHF. In nucleotides, the CDR3 is TGTGCCAGCAGCGGGGATAAGGGGGCTCATCAGCCCCAGCATTTT.

This chain joins TRBV6-5 and TRBJ2-1; D not certain. The length of the CDR3 is 15 residues. Germline V lookup: CDR1 MNHEY, CDR2 SVGAGI. Trimming stripped 4 bases from V and 0 bases from J, with 10 bases between. CDR3 loop: CASSWRPISYNEQFF. The CDR3 DNA reads TGTGCCAGCAGTTGGCGGCCCATCTCCTACAATGAGCAGTTCTTC.

This clonotype appeared a few times. This CDR3 reads CASSRDNQETQYF. The CDR3 region has the DNA TGTGCCAGCAGTAGGGACAACCAAGAGACCCAGTACTTC. The chain has TRBV28 and TRBJ2-5; D perhaps matches TRBD1 (6 bases). Germline lookup yields CDR1 MDHEN and CDR2 SYDVKM. The CDR3 is 13 residues long. The ends were cut back, 5 bases at V and 0 bases at J, with 7 bases in the middle. Filled out from reference TRBV28 and TRBJ2-5, the complete variable domain reads DVKVTQSSRYLVKRTGEKVFLECVQDMDHENMFWYRQDPGLGLRLIYFSYDVKMKEKGDIPEGYSVSREKKERFSLILESASTNQTSMYLCASSRDNQETQYFGPGTRLLVL.

This clonotype has more than one count but fewer than ten. The chain has TRBV30 and TRBJ1-1; D not resolved. In germline, CDR1 is GTSNPN, CDR2 SVGIG (reference sequence). Trimming took 8 bases from V and 8 from J, leaving 15 bases between them. The CDR3 runs to 11 residues. The CDR3: CAGGLKSEAFF. The CDR3 region has the DNA TGTGCCGGCGGATTAAAGTCAGAAGCTTTCTTT.

This clonotype was observed a handful of times. The V gene is TRBV5-6, the J gene TRBJ2-7; D is unresolved. The CDR3 runs to 14 residues. The germline gives CDR1 SGHDT, CDR2 YYEEEE. Trimming removed 1 base at V and 4 bases at J, with 12 bases between. The CDR3: CASSLRHLVYEQYF. CDR3 DNA: TGTGCCAGCAGCTTGAGACATCTTGTGTACGAGCAGTACTTC.

The CDR3 DNA reads TGTGCCAGCAGTAAGAGCAGTATAGGTGAGCAGTACTTC. Translating gives CASSKSSIGEQYF. The chain employs TRBV25-1 and TRBJ2-7; no firm D call. CDR1 is MGHDK, CDR2 SYGVNS, per germline. The CDR3 covers 13 residues. With 5 bases removed from V and 7 bases from J, the gap between germline ends came to 15 bases.